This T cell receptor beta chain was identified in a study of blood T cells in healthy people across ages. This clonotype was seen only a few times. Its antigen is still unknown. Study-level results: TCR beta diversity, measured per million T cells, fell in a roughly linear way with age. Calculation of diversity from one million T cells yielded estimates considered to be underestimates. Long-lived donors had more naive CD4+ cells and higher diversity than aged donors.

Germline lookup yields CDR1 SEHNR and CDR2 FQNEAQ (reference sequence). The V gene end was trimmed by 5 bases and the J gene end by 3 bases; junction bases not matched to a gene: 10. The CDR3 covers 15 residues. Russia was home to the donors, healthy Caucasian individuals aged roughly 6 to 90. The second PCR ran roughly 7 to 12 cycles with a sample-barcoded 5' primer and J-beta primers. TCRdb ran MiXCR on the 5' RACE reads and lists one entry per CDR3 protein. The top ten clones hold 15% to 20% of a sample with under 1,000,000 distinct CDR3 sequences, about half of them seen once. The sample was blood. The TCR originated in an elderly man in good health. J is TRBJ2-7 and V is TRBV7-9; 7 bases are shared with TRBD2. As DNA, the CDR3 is TGTGCCAGCAGCCCCACGAGGGCGGGAGACTACGAGCAGTACTTC. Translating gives CASSPTRAGDYEQYF.